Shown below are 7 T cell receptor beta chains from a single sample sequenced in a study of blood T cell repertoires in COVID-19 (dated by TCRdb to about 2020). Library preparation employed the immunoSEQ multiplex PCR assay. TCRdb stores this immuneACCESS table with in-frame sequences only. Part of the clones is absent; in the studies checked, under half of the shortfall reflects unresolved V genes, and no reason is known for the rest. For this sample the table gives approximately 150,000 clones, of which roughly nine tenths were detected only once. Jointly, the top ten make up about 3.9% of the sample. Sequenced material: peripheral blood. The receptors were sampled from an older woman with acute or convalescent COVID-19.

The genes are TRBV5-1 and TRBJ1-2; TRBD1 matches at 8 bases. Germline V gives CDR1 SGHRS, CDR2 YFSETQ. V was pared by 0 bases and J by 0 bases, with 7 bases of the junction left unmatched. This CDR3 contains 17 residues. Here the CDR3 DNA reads TGCGCCAGCAGCTTGGACGGACAGGGCCCCTCTAACTATGGCTACACCTTC. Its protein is CASSLDGQGPSNYGYTF.

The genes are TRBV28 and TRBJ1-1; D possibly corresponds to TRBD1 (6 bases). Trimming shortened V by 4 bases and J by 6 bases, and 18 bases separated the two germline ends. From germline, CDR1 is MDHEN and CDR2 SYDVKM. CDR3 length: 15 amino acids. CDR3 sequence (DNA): TGTGCCAGCAGTTCTCCCCCGGCAGGGGCACCTGAAGCTTTCTTT. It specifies CASSSPPAGAPEAFF.

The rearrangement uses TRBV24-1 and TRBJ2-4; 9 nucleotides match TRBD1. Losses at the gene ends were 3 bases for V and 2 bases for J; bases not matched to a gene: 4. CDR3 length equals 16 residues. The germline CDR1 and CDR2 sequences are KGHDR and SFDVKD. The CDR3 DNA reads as TGTGCCACCAGTGATGGGACAGGGCGATCCAAAAACATTCAGTACTTC. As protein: CATSDGTGRSKNIQYF.

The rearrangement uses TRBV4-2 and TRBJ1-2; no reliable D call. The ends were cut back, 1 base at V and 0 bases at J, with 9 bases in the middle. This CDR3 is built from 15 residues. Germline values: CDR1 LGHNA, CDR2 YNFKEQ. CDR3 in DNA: TGTGCCAGCAGCCAAGTTTCAGGATCTAACTATGGCTACACCTTC. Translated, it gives CASSQVSGSNYGYTF.

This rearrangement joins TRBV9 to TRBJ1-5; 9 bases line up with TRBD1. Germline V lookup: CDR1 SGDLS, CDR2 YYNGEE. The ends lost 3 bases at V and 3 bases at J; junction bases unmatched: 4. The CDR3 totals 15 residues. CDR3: CASSAGTGPNQPQHF. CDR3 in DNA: TGTGCCAGCAGCGCCGGGACAGGGCCCAATCAGCCCCAGCATTTT.

CDR3: CAWSPQSNEQFF. The CDR3 region has the DNA TGTGCCTGGAGTCCTCAGTCCAATGAGCAGTTCTTC. The chain uses TRBV30 and TRBJ2-1; D is undetermined. The CDR3 has 12 residues. The germline V gene has CDR1 GTSNPN and CDR2 SVGIG (reference sequence). V shed 2 bases and J shed 6 bases, with 8 bases lying between them. The full variable domain, rest sourced from reference TRBV30 and TRBJ2-1, is SQTIHQWPATLVQPVGSPLSLECTVEGTSNPNLYWYRQAAGRGLQLLFYSVGIGQISSEVPQNLSASRPQDRQFILSSKKLLLSDSGFYLCAWSPQSNEQFFGPGTRLTVL.

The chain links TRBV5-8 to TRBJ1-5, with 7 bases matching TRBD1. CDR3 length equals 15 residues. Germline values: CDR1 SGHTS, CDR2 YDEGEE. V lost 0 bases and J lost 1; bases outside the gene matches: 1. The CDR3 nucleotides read TGTGCCAGCAGCTTGGGGACAGGCAGCAATCAGCCCCAGCATTTT. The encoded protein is CASSLGTGSNQPQHF.